Below, 18 T cell receptor beta chains from the same sample are listed, as sequenced in a study of PD-L1 blockade in urothelial cancer. Assay used: immunoSEQ multiplex PCR; TCRdb lists only in-frame clones, some missing. The repertoire holds about 66,000 clones, 88% seen once, with approximately 11% in the top ten. Time point given: peripheral blood 6 weeks after treatment start. The sample was PBMCs, taken around atezolizumab (anti-PD-L1) treatment. The receptor set was obtained from a man in his 60s with urothelial cancer.

The genes are TRBV7-9 and TRBJ2-5; D remains ambiguous. CDR1 and CDR2 from the germline V gene are SEHNR and FQNEAQ (reference sequence). Trimming took 0 bases from V and 2 from J, leaving 10 bases between them. The CDR3 is 15 amino acids. CDR3: CASSLALGPQETQYF. The CDR3, as DNA: TGTGCCAGCAGCTTAGCGCTCGGTCCTCAAGAGACCCAGTACTTC.

The chain employs TRBV7-6 and TRBJ1-5; 7 positions agree with TRBD1. CDR1 SGHVS and CDR2 FNYEAQ come from the germline V gene. The CDR3 contains 13 residues. The V gene end was trimmed by 5 bases and the J gene end by 7 bases; junction bases not matched to a gene: 5. The CDR3 region is CASSPTGVQPQHF. The CDR3 DNA reads TGTGCCAGCAGCCCCACAGGGGTACAGCCCCAGCATTTT.

The V and J genes are TRBV30 and TRBJ1-2, with D maybe TRBD1 (6 bases). This CDR3 has 14 residues. CDR1 and CDR2 (germline): GTSNPN, SVGIG (reference sequence). V lost 7 bases, J lost 1 base, and 16 bases lay in between. Written as DNA, the CDR3 is TGTGCCTTCCTCCGGGACACAATTAACTATGGCTACACCTTC. Encoded protein: CAFLRDTINYGYTF.

In this sample, this clone turned up once. The chain employs TRBV19 and TRBJ2-1; 12 bases are a match to TRBD2. This CDR3 is 14 amino acids long. Trimming cost V 7 bases and J 12 bases; bases outside gene matches: 10. Germline assignment: CDR1 LNHDA and CDR2 SQIVND (reference sequence). CDR3 loop: CASMQASGRARQFF. The CDR3 DNA sequence: TGTGCCAGTATGCAGGCTAGCGGGAGGGCCCGGCAGTTCTTC.

This clone was observed a single time. This chain links TRBV15 with TRBJ1-1; D is ambiguous. Trimming left V 0 bases short and J 11 bases short, with 19 bases between. CDR3 size: 15 residues. Germline V lookup: CDR1 LNHNV, CDR2 YYDKDF (reference sequence). The CDR3: CATSRDQVRAPPAFF. The CDR3 region has the DNA TGTGCCACCAGCAGAGATCAAGTGAGGGCCCCGCCGGCTTTCTTT.

The table lists this clone with a count of one. The genes are TRBV5-6 and TRBJ1-2; 8 bases fit TRBD1. Trimming cost V 4 bases and J 4 bases; bases outside gene matches: 12. CDR3 size: 16 residues. Per the germline V gene, CDR1 is SGHDT and CDR2 is YYEEEE. This CDR3 reads CASSLRDRPRGYGYTF. In DNA, the CDR3 is TGTGCCAGCAGCCTAAGGGACAGGCCCAGGGGCTATGGCTACACCTTC.

The genes are TRBV7-6 and TRBJ2-2, with D possibly being TRBD2 (5 bases). The CDR3 is 17 residues long. The V end lost 5 bases, the J end lost 12 bases, and 28 bases lay between the germline ends. CDR1 is SGHVS, CDR2 FNYEAQ, per germline. CDR3 DNA: TGTGCCAGCAGCCTAGAGGCCGGGGTCGCCCACCCGGCGAAGCTGTTTTTT. It yields the protein CASSLEAGVAHPAKLFF.

This clone was seen only once. The V and J genes are TRBV7-6 and TRBJ2-1; 9 bases are a match to TRBD1. Germline values: CDR1 SGHVS, CDR2 FNYEAQ. Trimming cost V 5 bases and J 6 bases; bases outside gene matches: 8. The CDR3 contains 15 residues. In nucleotides, the CDR3 is TGTGCCAGCAGCCAACCGGGACAGGGCCCCAATGAGCAGTTCTTC. Its protein is CASSQPGQGPNEQFF.

V and J are TRBV7-2 and TRBJ2-1; 10 nucleotides line up with TRBD1. V shed 0 bases, J shed 10 bases, and the junction held 9 bases outside the gene matches. Germline V CDR1 and CDR2: SGHTA, FQGNSA. This CDR3 is built from 16 residues. CDR3 loop: CASSLASGTGVWEQFF. In DNA form, the CDR3 reads TGTGCCAGCAGCTTAGCCTCCGGGACAGGGGTATGGGAGCAGTTCTTC.

V usage is TRBV7-2 and J usage is TRBJ2-5; 11 nucleotides agree with TRBD2. Trimming cost V 1 base and J 2 bases; bases outside gene matches: 12. CDR1 and CDR2 from the germline V gene are SGHTA and FQGNSA. This CDR3 has 19 amino acids. CDR3 bases: TGTGCCAGCAGCTTAGGCCGGCCGGGACTAGCGGAAGTACAAGAGACCCAGTACTTC. Translated: CASSLGRPGLAEVQETQYF.

This clone has just one count. CDR3 in amino acids: CASSSPGGSGTEAFF. For the CDR3, the DNA is TGTGCCAGCAGCTCGCCAGGGGGGTCGGGGACTGAAGCTTTCTTT. The chain recombines TRBV11-3 with TRBJ1-1, with 7 positions matching TRBD1. Germline V CDR1 and CDR2: SGHNT, YENEEA. This CDR3 has 15 amino acids. V lost 4 bases to trimming and J lost 5 bases; unmatched junction nucleotides: 10. Variable domain in full (rest from reference TRBV11-3 and TRBJ1-1): EAGVVQSPRYKIIEKKQPVAFWCNPISGHNTLYWYLQNLGQGPELLIRYENEEAVDDSQLPKDRFSAERLKGVDSTLKIQPAELGDSAVYLCASSSPGGSGTEAFFGQGTRLTVV.

The chain employs TRBV6-5 and TRBJ1-2, with TRBD1 matching 9 bases. The V and J ends lost 5 bases and 1 base, in that order; junction bases with no gene match: 5. The germline CDR1 and CDR2 sequences are MNHEY and SVGAGI. CDR3 length: 15 residues. Written as DNA, the CDR3 is TGTGCCAGCAGTCAAACAGGGGGCAATAACTATGGCTACACCTTC. It specifies CASSQTGGNNYGYTF.

The chain couples TRBV5-1 to TRBJ2-1; 11 bases match TRBD2. The CDR3 is 15 amino acids. Germline V gene data show CDR1 as SGHRS and CDR2 as YFSETQ. Trimming took 4 bases from V and 4 from J; bases not matched to a gene: 4. The CDR3 protein is CASSPGLAAYNEQFF. The CDR3 region has the DNA TGCGCCAGCAGCCCGGGACTAGCGGCTTACAATGAGCAGTTCTTC.

CDR3: CASSLPVTGTGELFF. The CDR3, as DNA: TGCGCCAGCAGCTTGCCGGTGACGGGCACCGGGGAGCTGTTTTTT. The V call is TRBV5-1, the J call TRBJ2-2; D remains unclear. The CDR3 runs to 15 residues. Germline lookup yields CDR1 SGHRS and CDR2 YFSETQ. Trimming left V 1 base short and J 4 bases short, with 11 bases between.

The genes are TRBV28 and TRBJ2-5; 14 bases fit TRBD2. After removal of 6 bases from V and 4 bases from J, the junction contained 4 bases not matched to a gene. The CDR3 length is 15 residues. Germline assignment: CDR1 MDHEN and CDR2 SYDVKM. The CDR3 reads CASSRLAGGSETQYF. The CDR3 DNA reads as TGTGCCAGCAGCCGACTAGCGGGAGGGTCAGAGACCCAGTACTTC.

The V call is TRBV11-3, the J call TRBJ2-7; TRBD2 aligns across 8 bases. The CDR3 runs to 16 residues. After removal of 0 bases from V and 0 bases from J, the junction contained 4 bases not matched to a gene. CDR1 and CDR2 (germline): SGHNT, YENEEA. The CDR3 DNA follows: TGTGCCAGCAGCTTAGATCGAAGCGGGGGCTCCTACGAGCAGTACTTC. Protein sequence: CASSLDRSGGSYEQYF. Looking up the rest from reference TRBV11-3 and TRBJ2-7 gives the full variable domain: EAGVVQSPRYKIIEKKQPVAFWCNPISGHNTLYWYLQNLGQGPELLIRYENEEAVDDSQLPKDRFSAERLKGVDSTLKIQPAELGDSAVYLCASSLDRSGGSYEQYFGPGTRLTVT.

The chain uses TRBV9 and TRBJ2-7; 9 nucleotides align to TRBD1. The trim removed 3 bases at V and 4 bases at J, leaving 8 bases unmatched. Germline lookup yields CDR1 SGDLS and CDR2 YYNGEE. CDR3 length: 15 amino acids. The DNA of the CDR3 is TGTGCCAGCAGCGCGGGGGACAGGGCCGCATACGAGCAGTACTTC. This gives the protein CASSAGDRAAYEQYF.

The chain couples TRBV11-3 to TRBJ2-1; D gene ambiguous. The CDR3 runs 14 residues. Per the germline V gene, CDR1 is SGHNT and CDR2 is YENEEA. The germline V and J ends were trimmed by 5 bases and 5 bases, with 13 bases remaining between them. This chain's CDR3 is CASSPFRRDNEQFF. CDR3 in DNA: TGTGCCAGCAGCCCGTTCCGACGGGACAATGAGCAGTTCTTC.